These 9 T cell receptor beta chains came from one sample sequenced in a study of T-cell memory formation after mild COVID-19. Each CDR3 protein is one row after TCRdb ran MiXCR on the 5' RACE reads. The sample records 410,000 or so distinct CDR3 sequences, roughly a quarter being singletons. Sequencing was carried out using PBMCs or a T cell subset sorted from them (not recorded which). These receptors were taken from an adult woman who had mild COVID-19 (a few samples of this study predate the infection). Cell type and time point are not known.

The CDR3 region is CASTPGGGVAFF. The CDR3 coding sequence is TGTGCCAGCACCCCAGGAGGGGGAGTAGCTTTCTTT. The chain joins TRBV9 to TRBJ1-1; the D gene is possibly TRBD1 (6 bases). V was clipped by 6 bases and J by 10 bases, with 16 bases between them. Germline V gene sequence: CDR1 SGDLS, CDR2 YYNGEE. There are 12 residues in the CDR3. Using reference TRBV9 and TRBJ1-1 for the parts outside the CDR3, the full variable domain is DSGVTQTPKHLITATGQRVTLRCSPRSGDLSVYWYQQSLDQGLQFLIQYYNGEERAKGNILERFSAQQFPDLHSELNLSSLELGDSALYFCASTPGGGVAFFGQGTRLTVV.

The gene calls are TRBV27 and TRBJ2-1; 10 bases map to TRBD2. Losses at the gene ends were 7 bases for V and 1 base for J; bases not matched to a gene: 22. CDR3 length: 21 residues. CDR1 is MNHEY, CDR2 SMNVEV, per germline (reference sequence). The CDR3 DNA is TGTGCCAGCACGGAAATACCCGAATCCGGGACTAGCGAAGAATCCTACAATGAGCAGTTCTTC. It yields the protein CASTEIPESGTSEESYNEQFF.

The chain carries TRBV15 and TRBJ2-2; 9 bases map to TRBD2. The CDR3 totals 19 residues. Per the germline V gene, CDR1 is LNHNV and CDR2 is YYDKDF (reference sequence). J lost 2 bases, V lost 0 bases, and 10 bases had no gene match. CDR3 nucleotide sequence: TGTGCCACCAGCAGAGACTCCCAGCGACTAGCGGAAAACACCGGGGAGCTGTTTTTT. This codes for CATSRDSQRLAENTGELFF. The full variable domain, its missing parts supplied by reference TRBV15 and TRBJ2-2, is DAMVIQNPRYQVTQFGKPVTLSCSQTLNHNVMYWYQQKSSQAPKLLFHYYDKDFNNEADTPDNFQSRRPNTSFCFLDIRSPGLGDTAMYLCATSRDSQRLAENTGELFFGEGSRLTVL.

The chain joins TRBV5-1 to TRBJ2-6; 7 bases match TRBD1. Looked up from germline, CDR1 is SGHRS and CDR2 is YFSETQ. J lost 2 bases, V lost 4 bases, and 9 bases had no gene match. The CDR3 has 17 residues. CDR3 DNA sequence: TGCGCCAGCAGCAGGACAGGTTCAGGTGCTGGGGCCAACGTCCTGACTTTC. Its translation: CASSRTGSGAGANVLTF.

This clonotype showed up just a few times. The V gene is TRBV27, the J gene TRBJ2-1, with D possibly TRBD2 on 5 matching bases. The CDR3 has 18 amino acids. V gave up 9 bases and J gave up 0 bases, with 24 bases separating them. Germline V CDR1 and CDR2: MNHEY, SMNVEV (reference sequence). CDR3 nucleotide sequence: TGTGCCAGTCCCGTCCCGGAGGCTTGTACTTTCTCCTACAATGAGCAGTTCTTC. The encoded protein is CASPVPEACTFSYNEQFF.

This chain links TRBV25-1 with TRBJ1-1, with D maybe TRBD1 (5 bases). V gave up 4 bases and J gave up 5 bases, with 11 bases separating them. The V gene's germline CDR1 is MGHDK and CDR2 SYGVNS. The CDR3 contains 13 residues. CDR3 in amino acids: CASSVGLWTEAFF. Here the CDR3 DNA reads TGTGCCAGCAGTGTGGGGCTATGGACTGAAGCTTTCTTT.

The chain combines TRBV27 with TRBJ1-1; 7 nucleotides match TRBD1. V lost 3 bases to trimming and J lost 7 bases; unmatched junction nucleotides: 8. The CDR3 is 14 residues long. Germline lookup yields CDR1 MNHEY and CDR2 SMNVEV (reference sequence). CDR3 sequence (DNA): TGTGCCAGCAGTTTTCTAGGACAGGACGGTGAAGCTTTCTTT. Residues: CASSFLGQDGEAFF.

The rearrangement joins TRBV12-3 or TRBV12-4 to TRBJ2-7; D is tentatively TRBD1 or TRBD2 (6 bases each). The germline V and J ends were trimmed by 8 bases and 2 bases, with 16 bases remaining between them. CDR3 length equals 14 residues. This CDR3 is CASAFGGQAYEQYF. The CDR3, as DNA: TGTGCCAGCGCGTTTGGGGGGCAAGCCTACGAGCAGTACTTC.

The chain recombines TRBV20-1 with TRBJ2-3; the D gene is possibly TRBD2 (7 bases). Germline CDR1 reads DFQATT; CDR2 reads SNEGSKA (reference sequence). Deletions cut 2 bases from V and 6 bases from J, with 18 bases between. This CDR3 has 15 residues. The CDR3 bases are TGCAGTGCTAGAAGGGGGGGGCGCGCACCCGATACGCAGTATTTT. This gives the protein CSARRGGRAPDTQYF.